This TCR beta chain was identified in a study of OX40 agonist ivuxolimab in advanced cancers. This table comes from immunoSEQ multiplex PCR, and its TCRdb copy is limited to in-frame clones, with some not included. The sample holds 35,000 to 55,000 clones, approximately 91% seen once. Trimming at V came to 1 base and at J to 7 bases, leaving 5 bases not matched to a gene. The CDR3 runs to 15 residues. CDR1 is LNHNV, CDR2 YYDKDF, per germline (reference sequence). The sequence was obtained from an adult with an advanced solid tumor such as melanoma, head and neck, liver or kidney cancer. Sequenced here: CD4+ or CD8+ T cells sorted from blood, sampled in a trial of the OX40 agonist ivuxolimab. J is TRBJ1-5 and V is TRBV15, with 9 positions matching TRBD1. CDR3 nucleotides: TGTGCCACCAGCAGAGGTGACAGGGGGATCCAGCCCCAGCATTTT. It encodes CATSRGDRGIQPQHF.